This entry lists 27 T cell receptor beta chains sequenced from one sample in a study of PD-1 blockade in mismatch repair-deficient tumors. Only in-frame clones appear in the TCRdb table, and some are missing; sequencing was by immunoSEQ multiplex PCR. The table lists around 51,000 clones, 81% of them singletons. The material sequenced was peripheral blood, taken 20 weeks after starting pembrolizumab. Receptors originate from an adult with mismatch repair-deficient cancer.

The rearrangement links TRBV5-1 to TRBJ2-1; D remains ambiguous. Trimming took off 1 base at V and 9 bases at J, with 11 bases between the two ends. This CDR3 has 13 amino acids. CDR1 and CDR2 (germline): SGHRS, YFSETQ. Here the CDR3 reads CASSLSQLGEQFF. Here the CDR3 DNA reads TGCGCCAGCAGCTTGTCCCAGTTAGGTGAGCAGTTCTTC.

This clone was seen just once. This chain links TRBV6-6 with TRBJ1-6, with 10 bases aligning to TRBD1. This CDR3 is 15 amino acids long. V lost 2 bases and J lost 7; bases outside the gene matches: 2. Germline-derived CDR1 and CDR2 are MNHNY and SVGAGI (reference sequence). CDR3 residues: CASSYGQGGNSPLHF. The CDR3 bases are TGTGCCAGCAGTTACGGACAGGGGGGAAATTCACCCCTCCACTTT.

CDR3 DNA sequence: TGTGCCAGCAGCTCATGGGACAGCCTTCGTTATCAGCCCCAGCATTTT. It yields the protein CASSSWDSLRYQPQHF. The rearrangement links TRBV7-2 to TRBJ1-5; the match to TRBD1 covers 7 bases. The CDR3 contains 16 residues. Germline V CDR1 and CDR2: SGHTA, FQGNSA. The junction had 11 bases not matched to a gene; V was cut back by 4 bases and J by 5 bases.

The V and J genes are TRBV27 and TRBJ2-1, with 9 bases fitting TRBD2. Germline CDR1 is MNHEY and CDR2 is SMNVEV (reference sequence). There are 16 residues in the CDR3. The junction had 9 bases not matched to a gene; V was cut back by 0 bases and J by 9 bases. This CDR3 reads CASSLSGGRAMGEQFF. The CDR3 nucleotides read TGTGCCAGCAGTTTATCGGGCGGGAGGGCCATGGGTGAGCAGTTCTTC.

The chain has TRBV7-9 and TRBJ2-6; D is tentatively TRBD1 or TRBD2 (6 bases each). CDR3 length: 18 residues. The V end lost 7 bases, the J end lost 0 bases, and 19 bases lay between the germline ends. CDR1 and CDR2 (germline): SEHNR, FQNEAQ (reference sequence). CDR3 in DNA: TGTGCCAGCACCCTCCTTATCGGGGGCGCCTCTGGGGCCAACGTCCTGACTTTC. Its protein is CASTLLIGGASGANVLTF.

CDR3 residues: CASSPRAGSNGYTF. The CDR3 region has the DNA TGTGCCAGCAGCCCGCGGGCAGGGTCCAATGGCTACACCTTC. The chain couples TRBV11-1 to TRBJ1-2; perhaps TRBD1 as D (5 bases). Trimming removed 5 bases from V and 6 bases from J, with 16 bases in between. Germline CDR1 and CDR2: SGHAT and FQDESV (reference sequence). The CDR3 has 14 amino acids.

CDR3 protein: CATSGGTSSDTQYF. The CDR3 nucleotides are TGTGCCACCAGCGGAGGGACTAGCTCTGATACGCAGTATTTT. This chain connects TRBV15 to TRBJ2-3; 9 bases map to TRBD2. This CDR3 has 14 amino acids. Losses at the gene ends were 5 bases for V and 6 bases for J; bases not matched to a gene: 6. Germline CDR1 is LNHNV and CDR2 is YYDKDF (reference sequence).

This clone came up a few times. The gene calls are TRBV14 and TRBJ1-2; no definite D call. Germline-derived CDR1 and CDR2 are SGHDN and FVKESK. This CDR3 comprises 15 residues. V lost 0 bases and J lost 6, with 14 bases in between. CDR3 bases: TGTGCCAGCAGCCAAGATAGAGTGGGCAGAGATGGCTACACCTTC. It translates to CASSQDRVGRDGYTF. Supplemented by reference TRBV14 and TRBJ1-2, the full variable domain reads EAGVTQFPSHSVIEKGQTVTLRCDPISGHDNLYWYRRVMGKEIKFLLHFVKESKQDESGMPNNRFLAERTGGTYSTLKVQPAELEDSGVYFCASSQDRVGRDGYTFGSGTRLTVV.

A few counts support this clone. The V gene is TRBV7-9, the J gene TRBJ1-5, with D perhaps TRBD1 (6 bases). Germline-derived CDR1 and CDR2 are SEHNR and FQNEAQ (reference sequence). This CDR3 has 16 residues. V lost 5 bases, J lost 4 bases, and 18 bases lay in between. The CDR3 DNA sequence: TGTGCCAGCAGCCCCGCTACAGGGTATGGTAATCAGCCCCAGCATTTT. Residues: CASSPATGYGNQPQHF.

This chain uses TRBV5-1 with TRBJ2-2; 9 bases agree with TRBD1. The V and J ends lost 1 base and 4 bases, in that order; junction bases with no gene match: 5. The CDR3 has 16 residues. Germline V gene lookup returns CDR1 SGHRS and CDR2 YFSETQ. DNA of the CDR3: TGCGCCAGCAGCTTGCCCGGGACAGGGTCCACCGGGGAGCTGTTTTTT. Translating it yields CASSLPGTGSTGELFF.

The table lists this clone with many counts. Distinct nucleotide sequences in the sample also encode this CDR3. The chain employs TRBV14 and TRBJ2-3; possibly TRBD2 for D (5 bases). In germline, CDR1 is SGHDN, CDR2 FVKESK. CDR3 length: 15 residues. The V and J ends lost 2 bases and 0 bases respectively, with 9 bases between them. In DNA, the CDR3 is TGTGCCAGCAGCCAACAGCTAGCTAGCACAGATACGCAGTATTTT. As protein: CASSQQLASTDTQYF.

The rearrangement uses TRBV4-2 and TRBJ2-4; 8 bases are shared with TRBD2. The CDR3 is 15 residues long. V dropped 6 bases and J dropped 5; count of bases not matched to a gene: 9. Germline lookup yields CDR1 LGHNA and CDR2 YNFKEQ. The CDR3 DNA sequence: TGTGCCAGCAGTCAGCGGGAGCTCGGGGAAAACATTCAGTACTTC. Translating it yields CASSQRELGENIQYF.

The chain has TRBV6-1 and TRBJ2-1, with D possibly TRBD2 on 6 matching bases. Trimming removed 6 bases from V and 0 bases from J, with 12 bases in between. CDR1 is MNHNS and CDR2 is SASEGT in the germline V gene. This CDR3 has 15 residues. CDR3: CASRTRLVSYNEQFF. CDR3 coding DNA: TGTGCCAGCAGAACTCGACTAGTCTCCTACAATGAGCAGTTCTTC.

This chain links TRBV6-1 with TRBJ2-1; a weak D match, TRBD2 (5 bases). V lost 4 bases and J lost 4, with 17 bases in between. Germline-derived CDR1 and CDR2 are MNHNS and SASEGT. CDR3 length: 16 amino acids. As DNA, the CDR3 is TGTGCCAGCAGTGGAACTAGTGACCTTCCTTACAATGAGCAGTTCTTC. As protein: CASSGTSDLPYNEQFF.

The chain links TRBV19 to TRBJ2-1; 7 nucleotides line up with TRBD1. V lost 4 bases, J lost 3 bases, and 12 bases stayed unmatched. CDR1 LNHDA and CDR2 SQIVND come from the germline V gene (reference sequence). There are 17 residues in the CDR3. This CDR3 is CASSNRWDSGYYNEQFF. The CDR3 DNA is TGTGCCAGTAGTAATAGGTGGGACAGCGGATACTACAATGAGCAGTTCTTC.

The chain employs TRBV4-1 and TRBJ2-1, with TRBD2 matching over 9 bases. The J segment lost 5 bases and the V segment lost 6 bases, leaving 8 bases of the junction unmatched. The CDR3 loop spans 15 amino acids. Germline V gene data show CDR1 as MGHRA and CDR2 as YSYEKL. CDR3 region: CASRKWREGDNEQFF. DNA for the CDR3: TGCGCCAGCAGAAAATGGCGGGAGGGGGACAATGAGCAGTTCTTC.

This chain connects TRBV6-6 to TRBJ2-2, with D perhaps matching TRBD2 (5 bases). Trimming removed 4 bases at V and 4 bases at J, with 13 bases between. The length of the CDR3 is 15 residues. Germline CDR1 is MNHNY and CDR2 is SVGAGI (reference sequence). The chain's CDR3 is CASSLRAFATGELFF. The CDR3 nucleotides read TGTGCCAGCAGTTTGAGGGCGTTTGCCACCGGGGAGCTGTTTTTT.

The chain recombines TRBV5-4 with TRBJ2-7, with D perhaps matching TRBD2 (6 bases). The CDR3 spans 13 residues. The V end lost 2 bases, the J end lost 5 bases, and 11 bases lay between the germline ends. CDR1 is SGHNT and CDR2 is YYREEE in the germline V gene (reference sequence). For the CDR3, the DNA is TGTGCCAGCAGCTTCCAGGAGGGGCACGAGCAGTACTTC. It translates to CASSFQEGHEQYF. Full variable domain (outside the CDR3, taken from reference TRBV5-4 and TRBJ2-7): ETGVTQSPTHLIKTRGQQVTLRCSSQSGHNTVSWYQQALGQGPQFIFQYYREEENGRGNFPPRFSGLQFPNYSSELNVNALELDDSALYLCASSFQEGHEQYFGPGTRLTVT.

The rearrangement uses TRBV14 and TRBJ2-7; possible D gene TRBD1, 6 bases. The CDR3 sequence is 15 residues long. Germline loops: CDR1 SGHDN, CDR2 FVKESK. V gave up 3 bases and J gave up 5 bases, with 17 bases separating them. CDR3 sequence: CASSHRTGHRDEQYF. In DNA, the CDR3 is TGTGCCAGCAGCCACCGAACGGGACATCGGGACGAGCAGTACTTC.

This chain joins TRBV19 and TRBJ1-1; TRBD1 might be the D (5 bases). Per the germline V gene, CDR1 is LNHDA and CDR2 is SQIVND (reference sequence). There are 15 residues in the CDR3. Trimming removed 6 bases at V and 1 base at J, with 15 bases between. As DNA, the CDR3 is TGTGCCAGTAGGGCGAGCCGGCAGGGGAACACTGAAGCTTTCTTT. Translation gives CASRASRQGNTEAFF.

This chain joins TRBV6-6 and TRBJ1-5; weak D call: TRBD1 (5 bases). The V gene lost 1 base and the J gene lost 5 bases, with 6 bases spanning the gap. This CDR3 spans 13 amino acids. Looked up from germline, CDR1 is MNHNY and CDR2 is SVGAGI (reference sequence). CDR3 loop: CASSYLGDQPQHF. CDR3 nucleotides: TGTGCCAGCAGTTACTTGGGGGATCAGCCCCAGCATTTT.

Here the CDR3 DNA reads TGTGCCAGCCGTCCTGGTCGGGCGGGAGATACGCAGTATTTT. It codes for CASRPGRAGDTQYF. V is TRBV9 and J is TRBJ2-3; D perhaps matches TRBD2 (5 bases). V was clipped by 7 bases and J by 5 bases, with 17 bases between them. CDR1 and CDR2 (germline): SGDLS, YYNGEE. CDR3 size: 14 residues.

As to this clone: The germline gene is not matched at one end of the junction; a read error may be the cause. In DNA, the CDR3 is TGTGCCGTCAGGGGCAGAGGGACTAGCGGTGCCCTAGTGAACACCGGGGAGCTGTTTTTT. As protein: CAVRGRGTSGALVNTGELFF. The chain couples TRBV10-3 to TRBJ2-2; 11 bases align to TRBD2. In germline, CDR1 is ENHRY, CDR2 SYGVKD. The CDR3 has 20 amino acids.

V usage is TRBV2 and J usage is TRBJ2-5; 9 nucleotides agree with TRBD1. Germline values: CDR1 SNHLY, CDR2 FYNNEI. This CDR3 spans 14 amino acids. V lost 7 bases, J lost 3 bases, and 6 bases stayed unmatched. This CDR3 is CASMTGTGKETQYF. DNA of the CDR3: TGTGCCAGCATGACCGGGACAGGGAAAGAGACCCAGTACTTC. Filled out from reference TRBV2 and TRBJ2-5, the complete variable domain reads EPEVTQTPSHQVTQMGQEVILRCVPISNHLYFYWYRQILGQKVEFLVSFYNNEISEKSEIFDDQFSVERPDGSNFTLKIRSTKLEDSAMYFCASMTGTGKETQYFGPGTRLLVL.

The chain links TRBV11-3 to TRBJ2-7, with 11 bases aligning to TRBD2. The V gene's germline CDR1 is SGHNT and CDR2 YENEEA. With 6 bases clipped from V and 2 bases from J, the junction kept 3 bases outside the gene matches. The CDR3 has 14 residues. CDR3 sequence: CASRRLAGTYEQYF. CDR3 coding DNA: TGTGCCAGCAGAAGACTAGCGGGGACCTACGAGCAGTACTTC.

This clone was counted once. This chain connects TRBV7-3 to TRBJ1-2; 8 nucleotides align to TRBD1. The CDR3 spans 13 residues. Trimming took 5 bases from V and 6 from J; bases not matched to a gene: 5. The germline CDR1 and CDR2 sequences are SGHTA and FQGTGA. The DNA for the CDR3 is TGTGCCAGCAGCCATGGGACAGGTGATGGCTACACCTTC. Translated, it gives CASSHGTGDGYTF.

This chain uses TRBV30 with TRBJ2-4; no definite D call. Germline loops: CDR1 GTSNPN, CDR2 SVGIG (reference sequence). The CDR3 covers 12 residues. The germline V and J ends were trimmed by 8 bases and 4 bases, with 12 bases remaining between them. DNA for the CDR3: TGTGCCGGGCTGTACGGAAAAAACATTCAGTACTTC. It encodes CAGLYGKNIQYF.